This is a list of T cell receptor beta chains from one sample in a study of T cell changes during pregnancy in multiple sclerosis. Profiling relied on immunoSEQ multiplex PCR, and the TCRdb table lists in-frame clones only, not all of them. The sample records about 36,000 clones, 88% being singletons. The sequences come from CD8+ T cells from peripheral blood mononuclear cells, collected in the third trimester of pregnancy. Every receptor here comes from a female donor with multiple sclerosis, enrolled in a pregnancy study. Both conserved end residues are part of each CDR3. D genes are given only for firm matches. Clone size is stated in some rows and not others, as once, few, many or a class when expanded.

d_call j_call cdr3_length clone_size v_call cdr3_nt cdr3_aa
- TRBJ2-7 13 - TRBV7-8 TGTGCCAGCAGCTTTCGACAGACCTACGAGCAGTACTTC CASSFRQTYEQYF
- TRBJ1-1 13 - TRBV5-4 TGTGCCAGGACCGTAACAGGGTTCACTGAAGCTTTCTTT CARTVTGFTEAFF
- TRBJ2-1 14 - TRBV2 TGTGCCAGCCGATCTACAGGGTTCAACAATGAGCAGTTCTTC CASRSTGFNNEQFF
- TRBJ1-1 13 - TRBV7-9 TGTGCCAGCAGAATCGCCAGGGGCACTGAAGCTTTCTTT CASRIARGTEAFF
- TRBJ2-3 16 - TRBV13 TGTGCCAGCAGCCCATCTACGGACGCGGGGCTGGATACGCAGTATTTT CASSPSTDAGLDTQYF
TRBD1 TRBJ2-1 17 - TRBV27 TGTGCCAGCAGTTTATATGGACAGGGGGCTTCCTACAATGAGCAGTTCTTC CASSLYGQGASYNEQFF
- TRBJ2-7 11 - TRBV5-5 TGTGCCAGCAGCTTGGGGCTCGAGCAGTACTTC CASSLGLEQYF
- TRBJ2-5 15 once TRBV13 TGTGCCAGCAGCCCCCGGACAGATTACTGGGAGACCCAGTACTTC CASSPRTDYWETQYF
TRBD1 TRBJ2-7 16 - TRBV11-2 TGTGCCAGCAGCGTGACCACCGGGACAGGGGCGGGCGAGCAGTACTTC CASSVTTGTGAGEQYF
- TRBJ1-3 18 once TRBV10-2 TGCGCCAGCAAGGGGGTCAGCTTAAATACCTCCTCTGGAAACACCATATATTTT CASKGVSLNTSSGNTIYF
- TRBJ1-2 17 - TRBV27 TGTGCCAGCAGTTTATTAGGGGAAGGGGGACGGACATATGGCTACACCTTC CASSLLGEGGRTYGYTF
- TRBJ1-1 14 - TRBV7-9 TGTGCCAGCAGCTTTCGGGTGGTGAACACTGAAGCTTTCTTT CASSFRVVNTEAFF
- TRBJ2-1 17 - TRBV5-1 TGCGCCAGCAGCTTGGACCCCCAGGGAAGCTCCTACAATGAGCAGTTCTTC CASSLDPQGSSYNEQFF
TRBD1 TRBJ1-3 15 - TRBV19 TGTGCCAGTAGTATCGGGGGACAGCTTGGAAACACCATATATTTT CASSIGGQLGNTIYF
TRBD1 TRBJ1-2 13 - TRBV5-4 TGTGCCAGCAGCTATAACAGGGGCGGCGGCTACACCTTC CASSYNRGGGYTF
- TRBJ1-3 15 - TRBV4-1 TGCGCCAGCAGCCAAGTGGGCGGGCATGGAAACACCATATATTTT CASSQVGGHGNTIYF
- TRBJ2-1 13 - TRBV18 TGTGCCAGCGCATTGGGGGGAGTCGATGAGCAGTTCTTC CASALGGVDEQFF
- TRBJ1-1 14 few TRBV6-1 TGTGCCAGCAGTGAAGCGGACAGATACACTGAAGCTTTCTTT CASSEADRYTEAFF
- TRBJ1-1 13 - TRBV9 TGTGCCAGCAATACGGACAGCAACACTGAAGCTTTCTTT CASNTDSNTEAFF
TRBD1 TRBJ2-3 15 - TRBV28 TGTGCCAGCAGTTTTTTGGGACAGGGCACAGATACGCAGTATTTT CASSFLGQGTDTQYF
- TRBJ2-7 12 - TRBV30 TGTGCCTGGAGCTCGGAGCCCAGCGAGCAGTACTTC CAWSSEPSEQYF
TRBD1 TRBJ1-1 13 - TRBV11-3 TGTGCCAGCAGCCGTACACAGGGGAGTGAAGCTTTCTTT CASSRTQGSEAFF
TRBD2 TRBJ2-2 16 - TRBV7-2 TGTGCCAGCAGCTTCGGTAGCGGGGGGGCCCTCGGGGAGCTGTTTTTT CASSFGSGGALGELFF
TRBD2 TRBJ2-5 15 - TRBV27 TGTGCCAGCAGTCTAGGGACTAGCGGGAAAGAGACCCAGTACTTC CASSLGTSGKETQYF